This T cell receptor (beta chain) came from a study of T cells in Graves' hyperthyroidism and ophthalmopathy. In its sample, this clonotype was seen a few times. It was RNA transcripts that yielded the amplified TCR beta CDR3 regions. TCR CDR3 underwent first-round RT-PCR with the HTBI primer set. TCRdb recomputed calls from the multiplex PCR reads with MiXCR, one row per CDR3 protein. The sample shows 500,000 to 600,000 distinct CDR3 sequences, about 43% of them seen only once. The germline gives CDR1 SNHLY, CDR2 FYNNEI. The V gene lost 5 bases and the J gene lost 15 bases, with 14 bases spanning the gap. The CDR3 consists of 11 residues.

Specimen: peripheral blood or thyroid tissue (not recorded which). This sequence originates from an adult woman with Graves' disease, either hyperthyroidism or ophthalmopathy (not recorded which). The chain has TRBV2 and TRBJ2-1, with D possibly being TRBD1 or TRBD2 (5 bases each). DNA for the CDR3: TGTGCCAGCAGTCAGGGACCCCTGGGGTTCTTC. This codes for CASSQGPLGFF.